The present TCR beta chain was sequenced within a study of graft-versus-host responses after intestinal transplantation. Clones were read by immunoSEQ multiplex PCR, and TCRdb kept only the in-frame ones, dropping some. The data show about 9,700 clones, around a third seen once. This clone has only a few counts. The CDR3 has 14 residues. CDR1 and CDR2 from the germline V gene are LNHDA and SQIVND (reference sequence). The V gene end was trimmed by 5 bases and the J gene end by 5 bases; junction bases not matched to a gene: 8. Irradiated, violet-dye-labeled stimulator cells, roughly 200,000 in number, were plated with roughly 200,000 CFSE-labeled responder cells.

The sample in question was alloreactive CD8+ T cells from a mixed lymphocyte reaction culture, obtained before intestinal transplant. Subset given: CFSE-low proliferating T cells sorted from approximately 6-day pre-transplant mixed lymphocyte reaction (GvH or HvG direction). The clonotype comes from a human patient who received an intestinal transplant. The chain joins TRBV19 to TRBJ2-7; 8 nucleotides match TRBD1. In DNA, the CDR3 is TGTGCCAGTAGTTACCGGACAGGGTCCCACGAGCAGTACTTC. Translated: CASSYRTGSHEQYF.